This TCR beta chain was observed in a study of blood T cell repertoires in COVID-19. Data came from immunoSEQ multiplex PCR; TCRdb stores just in-frame clones and leaves some out. The sample contains about 170,000 clones, less than 90% of which appear only once. Material: PBMCs or T cells enriched from blood (not recorded which). This TCR came from a woman in her 50s who had recovered from COVID-19.

The DNA for the CDR3 is TGCGCCAGCAGCTTGGTTACGGAGGTTGCTGGCTACACCTTC. It is translated as CASSLVTEVAGYTF. This chain connects TRBV5-1 to TRBJ1-2; D remains unclear. Germline loops: CDR1 SGHRS, CDR2 YFSETQ. Trimming shortened V by 0 bases and J by 7 bases, and 13 bases separated the two germline ends. This CDR3 is 14 amino acids long. The entire variable domain, with the rest obtained from reference TRBV5-1 and TRBJ1-2, is as follows: KAGVTQTPRYLIKTRGQQVTLSCSPISGHRSVSWYQQTPGQGLQFLFEYFSETQRNKGNFPGRFSGRQFSNSRSEMNVSTLELGDSALYLCASSLVTEVAGYTFGSGTRLTVV.